The 5 T cell receptor beta chains presented below share a single source sample, sequenced in a study of Graves' ophthalmopathy and Graves' hyperthyroidism (dated by TCRdb to the late 2010s). Instrument used: Illumina HiSeq 2000. For repertoire sequencing, TCR beta CDR3 regions were amplified from RNA transcripts. The first round of RT-PCR was done with HTBI primers and the Qiagen OneStep RT-PCR kit, and was followed by a second round of multiplex PCR, then size selection and purification. TCRdb redid the processing of the public reads, applying fastp at Q25 and MiXCR, and retained in-frame beta chains. One record per CDR3 amino acid sequence lists the most common genes and DNA. Counted in this sample were 300,000 to 450,000 distinct CDR3 sequences; about a sixth of them appeared once. Clones ranked in the top ten supply around 2.4% of the sample. Sequences were obtained from peripheral blood. Receptor source: an adult woman with stable Graves' hyperthyroidism.

The V gene is TRBV5-1, the J gene TRBJ2-1, with D maybe TRBD1 (7 bases). The V and J ends lost 3 bases and 5 bases respectively, with 15 bases between them. The germline CDR1 and CDR2 sequences are SGHRS and YFSETQ. The length of the CDR3 is 15 residues. CDR3: CASSWGVQGHNEQFF. The CDR3 DNA reads TGCGCCAGCAGCTGGGGGGTACAGGGGCACAATGAGCAGTTCTTC. Complete variable domain (other parts from reference TRBV5-1 and TRBJ2-1): KAGVTQTPRYLIKTRGQQVTLSCSPISGHRSVSWYQQTPGQGLQFLFEYFSETQRNKGNFPGRFSGRQFSNSRSEMNVSTLELGDSALYLCASSWGVQGHNEQFFGPGTRLTVL.

This clonotype was observed many times. This CDR3 is CASSLGDSRNTEAFF. The CDR3 nucleotides are TGCGCCAGCAGCTTGGGAGATTCGAGGAACACTGAAGCTTTCTTT. The chain joins TRBV5-1 to TRBJ1-1; D ambiguous. The CDR3 contains 15 residues. Trimming shortened V by 0 bases and J by 1 base, and 10 bases separated the two germline ends. Germline V gene data show CDR1 as SGHRS and CDR2 as YFSETQ.

This clonotype was observed many times. The V call is TRBV20-1, the J call TRBJ2-7; 7 nucleotides agree with TRBD2. Germline CDR1 and CDR2: DFQATT and SNEGSKA (reference sequence). This CDR3 is 17 amino acids long. V trimming: 6 bases; J trimming: 0 bases; junction bases outside the gene matches: 17. This CDR3 is CSAVGNGGGLFSYEQYF. CDR3 DNA sequence: TGCAGTGCCGTGGGGAATGGGGGAGGGCTCTTCTCCTACGAGCAGTACTTC.

About this clonotype: A read error is possible here, since a much larger clone lies one base away. The conserved closing phenylalanine or tryptophan is absent in this CDR3, likely reflecting a read error. The CDR3 nucleotides are TGTGCCTGGAGTGTTACCGCGGAGGGTTCTGAAGCTTTCCTT. This codes for CAWSVTAEGSEAFL. V and J are TRBV30 and TRBJ1-1; D is ambiguous. This CDR3 has 14 residues. The V end lost 0 bases, the J end lost 6 bases, and 14 bases lay between the germline ends. Germline V lookup: CDR1 GTSNPN, CDR2 SVGIG (reference sequence).

The rearrangement joins TRBV15 to TRBJ2-7; 7 nucleotides align to TRBD1. The length of the CDR3 is 14 residues. Germline values: CDR1 LNHNV, CDR2 YYDKDF (reference sequence). Trimming took 5 bases from V and 0 from J; bases not matched to a gene: 4. CDR3: CATSRNRGSYEQYF. The CDR3 nucleotides are TGTGCCACCAGCCGCAACAGGGGCTCCTACGAGCAGTACTTC.